Listed here is a single TCR beta chain. This clone appeared once. Its binding antigen is unknown. No much larger clone exists at a distance of one base, and base qualities are not known. CDR1 is given as SGHTA and CDR2 as FQGNSA, both from the germline V gene. V loses 2 bases of germline sequence and J loses 5 bases, and the interval between the two ends is 12 bases. From the cysteine up to the phenylalanine, the CDR3 has a length of 14 residues. The kept DNA is CDR3 alone, 42 bases in frame from the first base. Each collaborating institution followed its own protocols to collect whole blood in K2EDTA tubes. For TCRbeta analysis, collaborators shipped samples as frozen whole blood, isolated PBMCs, or DNA extracted from either of those sample types. This sample is part of a study of blood T cell repertoires in COVID-19 (dated by TCRdb to 2019 to 2021). A note on the overall study: Samples from collaborators originated in the United States, Italy and Spain and spanned both the acute and convalescent phases of COVID-19. The repertoires were released in a freely available public database meant as a resource for research on the immune response to SARS-CoV-2. Deeply sampled blood TCRbeta repertoires from subjects exposed to, actively infected with, or recovered from COVID-19 were included in the dataset. Samples were obtained from the ongoing ImmuneRACE study (first 160 participants) and from over 1,000 subjects provided by 6 global collaborators. Where available, HLA class I and class II types were obtained from metadata supplied by the sample provider rather than from assay-based typing. A de-identified subject ID, COVID-19 status, age in years and sex were almost always included in the sample metadata. The prospective study material was composed of cDNA or gDNA derived from T cells, B-cell-depleted T cells, or PBMCs.

TCRbeta CDR3 regions were amplified from genomic DNA by means of the immunoSEQ Assay, a bias-controlled multiplex PCR. The authors' analysis ran thus. The number of nucleated cells in each sample was estimated by amplification of reference gene primers within the assay. To quantify the absolute abundance of each unique TCRbeta CDR3 rearrangement, sequence reads were collapsed and filtered. Productive Simpson clonality was computed per sample as the square root of Simpson's diversity index over productive rearrangements. Here the immuneACCESS table is served through TCRdb, limited to in-frame sequences with V and J called. Missing clones are a known gap in these copies; in checked studies unresolved V genes cover under half, and the rest lacks a known reason. V and J calls and clone size are those listed in that table; D and trimming were worked out from the DNA. In all, the sample holds some 160,000 clones, and around four fifths of those were seen once. Roughly 2% of the sample comes from the top ten.

Paper-wide results and their limitations: Clinical and demographic metadata were provided uncurated, with the amount varying by source and participant.

The V and J genes are TRBV7-2 and TRBJ2-5, with TRBD2 tentatively as D gene (5 bases match). This TCR was sampled from an elderly woman with acute or convalescent COVID-19. Sample: peripheral blood. The CDR3 corresponds to CASSLRAEWETQYF. DNA sequence: TGTGCCAGCAGCTTAAGAGCGGAGTGGGAGACCCAGTACTTC.